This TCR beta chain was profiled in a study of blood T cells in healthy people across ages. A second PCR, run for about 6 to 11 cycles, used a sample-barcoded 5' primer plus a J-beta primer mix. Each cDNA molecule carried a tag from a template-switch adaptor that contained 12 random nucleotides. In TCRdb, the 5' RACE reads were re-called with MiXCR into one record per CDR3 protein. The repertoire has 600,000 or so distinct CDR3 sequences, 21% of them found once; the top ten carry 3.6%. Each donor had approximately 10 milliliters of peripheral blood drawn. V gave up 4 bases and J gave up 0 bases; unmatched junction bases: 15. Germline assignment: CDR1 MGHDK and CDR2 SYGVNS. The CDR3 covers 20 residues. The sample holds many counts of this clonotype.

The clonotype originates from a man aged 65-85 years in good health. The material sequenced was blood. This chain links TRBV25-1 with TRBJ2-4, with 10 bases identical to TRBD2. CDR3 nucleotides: TGTGCCAGCAGTGGTGCTAGCGGGAGACCAACCCTAGTAGCCAAAAACATTCAGTACTTC. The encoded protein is CASSGASGRPTLVAKNIQYF.